What follows describes a single T cell receptor (beta chain). No antigen is known for it. No quality values exist for individual bases; no much larger clone is one base distant. This sample is drawn from a study of blood T cell repertoires in COVID-19 (dated by TCRdb to the early 2020s). Regarding the complete study: The collaborator samples originated in the United States, Italy and Spain and spanned the acute and convalescent phases of COVID-19. The material from the prospective study consisted of cDNA or gDNA derived from T cells, B-cell-depleted T cells, or PBMCs. Deeply sampled blood TCRbeta repertoires from subjects exposed to, actively infected with, or recovered from COVID-19 were included in the dataset. A de-identified subject ID, COVID-19 status, age in years and sex were almost always included in the sample metadata. Where available, HLA class I and class II types were obtained from metadata supplied by the sample provider rather than from assay-based typing. Samples were obtained from the ongoing ImmuneRACE study (first 160 participants) and from about 1,300 subjects provided by 6 global collaborators. A freely available public database, intended as a resource for researchers studying the immune response to SARS-CoV-2, is where the repertoires were released.

Collaborating institutions collected whole blood in K2EDTA tubes following their own protocols. Collaborator samples were shipped for TCRbeta analysis as frozen whole blood, isolated PBMCs, or DNA extracted from either sample type. TCRbeta CDR3 regions were amplified from genomic DNA by means of the immunoSEQ Assay, a bias-controlled multiplex PCR. The authors' pipeline ran thus. Nucleated cell counts per sample were estimated from amplification of reference gene primers within the assay. To quantify the absolute abundance of each unique TCRbeta CDR3 rearrangement, sequence reads were collapsed and filtered. For each sample, productive Simpson clonality was calculated as the square root of Simpson's diversity index over productive rearrangements. This is the immuneACCESS table as TCRdb keeps it, with only in-frame sequences that have V and J called. A part of the clones is gone; compared with another copy, unresolved V genes explain less than half, and the rest is unexplained. That table furnishes V, J and clone size, whereas the DNA furnished D and trimming. The sample table holds approximately 210,000 clones, of which roughly 80% were seen once. Of the sample, 2% to 3% is held by the ten largest clones.

From the germline V gene (reference sequence), CDR1 is SEHNR and CDR2 is FQNEAQ. The CDR3 has 15 amino acids, counting the end cysteine and phenylalanine. Just the 45-base CDR3 DNA is kept, in frame starting at base 1. Here V drops 5 bases and J drops 2 bases, and the junction holds 7 bases not matched to any gene. Findings and caveats that apply to the study as a whole: The quantity of clinical and demographic metadata differed by source and by participant and was supplied without curation.

The sample was peripheral blood. The sequence came from a woman between 35 and 50 years old with active or convalescent COVID-19. The chain was built from TRBV7-9 and TRBJ2-3; TRBD2 aligns with 7 central bases. The CDR3 loop reads CASSRGGTFTDTQYF. The sequence in DNA is TGTGCCAGCAGCCGCGGGGGAACCTTCACAGATACGCAGTATTTT.